The 12 T cell receptor beta chains presented below share a single source sample, sequenced in a study of graft-versus-host responses after intestinal transplantation. Profiling relied on immunoSEQ multiplex PCR, and the TCRdb table lists in-frame clones only, not all of them. The repertoire holds about 10,000 clones, with over 90% as singletons. Sequencing used PBMCs, obtained approximately 40 days after intestinal transplantation. These TCRs come from a human patient who received an intestinal transplant, so some T cells may come from the graft donor.

The V call is TRBV11-2, the J call TRBJ1-5; D call uncertain. V was trimmed by 3 bases and J by 6 bases, leaving 6 bases between them. There are 12 residues in the CDR3. Germline V gives CDR1 SGHAT, CDR2 FQNNGV. The CDR3 DNA sequence: TGTGCCAGCAGCTTTGAGGGTCAGCCCCAGCATTTT. Its protein is CASSFEGQPQHF.

The gene calls are TRBV10-3 and TRBJ1-2, with a possible D match to TRBD1 (6 bases). V was shortened by 4 bases and J by 7 bases, with 19 bases between the two germline ends. The germline V gene has CDR1 ENHRY and CDR2 SYGVKD. This CDR3 has 15 residues. The CDR3 loop reads CAISAHRVSASGYTF. Here the CDR3 DNA reads TGTGCCATCAGTGCCCACAGGGTTTCCGCGTCTGGCTACACCTTC.

This clone was seen only a few times. The V gene is TRBV6-4, the J gene TRBJ1-4; 11 positions agree with TRBD1. Germline trimming cut 9 bases from V and 6 bases from J; bases unmatched to any gene: 3. Per the germline V gene, CDR1 is MRHNA and CDR2 is SNTAGT. The CDR3 contains 13 residues. CDR3 sequence (DNA): TGTGCCAGACCGGGACAGGGGGATGAAAAACTGTTTTTT. This translates into CARPGQGDEKLFF.

V and J are TRBV7-3 and TRBJ2-6, with a tentative D call TRBD1 (6 bases). V lost 5 bases, J lost 0 bases, and 23 bases lay in between. CDR3 length equals 20 residues. The V gene's germline CDR1 is SGHTA and CDR2 FQGTGA. The CDR3 nucleotides read TGTGCCAGCAGCGCCCGGACAGATAGGCCTCCAGACTCTGGGGCCAACGTCCTGACTTTC. Encoded protein: CASSARTDRPPDSGANVLTF.

This clone was observed once. The chain is built from TRBV10-3 and TRBJ2-7, with 8 bases matching TRBD2. Germline V gene data show CDR1 as ENHRY and CDR2 as SYGVKD. V dropped 2 bases and J dropped 3; count of bases not matched to a gene: 3. The CDR3 is made up of 14 amino acids. CDR3 amino acids: CAISETGTSYEQYF. Written as DNA, the CDR3 is TGTGCCATCAGTGAGACCGGGACTAGCTACGAGCAGTACTTC.

The chain employs TRBV6-5 and TRBJ1-5; D is unclear. This CDR3 comprises 15 residues. Germline loops: CDR1 MNHEY, CDR2 SVGAGI. V shed 0 bases and J shed 8 bases, with 14 bases lying between them. The DNA for the CDR3 is TGTGCCAGCAGTTACTCGTATAAACCGGACGAGCCCCAGCATTTT. Translated: CASSYSYKPDEPQHF.

The chain employs TRBV5-4 and TRBJ2-7; TRBD2 matches at 7 bases. The CDR3 extends over 15 amino acids. Trimming at V came to 5 bases and at J to 2 bases, leaving 10 bases not matched to a gene. Looked up from germline, CDR1 is SGHNT and CDR2 is YYREEE (reference sequence). CDR3 loop: CASSDRTRGAYEQYF. The CDR3 DNA follows: TGTGCCAGCAGTGATAGGACTAGAGGTGCCTACGAGCAGTACTTC.

The chain employs TRBV27 and TRBJ2-7, with D unresolved. Germline V gene data show CDR1 as MNHEY and CDR2 as SMNVEV (reference sequence). The CDR3 has 13 residues. V was cut by 5 bases and J by 0 bases, with 8 bases left in between. The CDR3 DNA is TGTGCCAGCAGTCCGGTGAGCTCCTACGAGCAGTACTTC. This codes for CASSPVSSYEQYF.

Here the CDR3 reads CASSTPLAGAYNEQFF. The CDR3 coding sequence is TGTGCCAGCAGCACCCCTCTAGCGGGGGCCTACAATGAGCAGTTCTTC. The gene calls are TRBV5-4 and TRBJ2-1; TRBD2 matches at 10 bases. CDR3 size: 16 residues. Per the germline V gene, CDR1 is SGHNT and CDR2 is YYREEE (reference sequence). V lost 4 bases, J lost 2 bases, and 6 bases stayed unmatched.

The chain combines TRBV5-4 with TRBJ1-2, with D maybe TRBD1 (5 bases). CDR1 and CDR2 from the germline V gene are SGHNT and YYREEE (reference sequence). The CDR3 sequence is 13 residues long. V was clipped by 4 bases and J by 13 bases, with 20 bases between them. CDR3 coding DNA: TGTGCCAGCAGCCCGGCAGAGACAGTCGGGATCACCTTC. Translated, it gives CASSPAETVGITF. Based on the CDR3 plus reference TRBV5-4 and TRBJ1-2, the full variable domain is ETGVTQSPTHLIKTRGQQVTLRCSSQSGHNTVSWYQQALGQGPQFIFQYYREEENGRGNFPPRFSGLQFPNYSSELNVNALELDDSALYLCASSPAETVGITFGSGTRLTVV.

V and J are TRBV6-1 and TRBJ1-2; D is possibly TRBD1 (5 bases). The germline V gene has CDR1 MNHNS and CDR2 SASEGT. The CDR3 extends over 13 amino acids. Trimming took off 6 bases at V and 0 bases at J, with 8 bases between the two ends. CDR3 in DNA: TGTGCCAGCAGGGCGACAGCTAACTATGGCTACACCTTC. Translation gives CASRATANYGYTF.

The chain carries TRBV11-3 and TRBJ1-3; TRBD1 aligns across 8 bases. This CDR3 has 15 residues. CDR1 is SGHNT, CDR2 YENEEA, per germline. V lost 5 bases, J lost 3 bases, and 6 bases stayed unmatched. The CDR3 DNA reads as TGTGCCAGCAGCCAGCAGGGGGCTGGTGGAAACACCATATATTTT. Its translation is CASSQQGAGGNTIYF.